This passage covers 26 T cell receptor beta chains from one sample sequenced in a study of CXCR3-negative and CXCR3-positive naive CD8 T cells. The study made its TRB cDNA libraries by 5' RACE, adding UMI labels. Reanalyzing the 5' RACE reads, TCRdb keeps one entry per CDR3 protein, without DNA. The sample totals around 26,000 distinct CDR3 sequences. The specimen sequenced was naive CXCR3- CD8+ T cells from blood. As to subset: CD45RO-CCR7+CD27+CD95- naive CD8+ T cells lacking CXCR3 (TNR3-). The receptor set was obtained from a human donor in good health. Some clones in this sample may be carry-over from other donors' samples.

This CDR3 reads CASSYLGQGIYEQYF. The chain has TRBV6-5 and TRBJ2-7; the D call of TRBD1 rests on TCRdb alone, since no DNA is present to check it. Germline-derived CDR1 and CDR2 are MNHEY and SVGAGI. The CDR3 runs to 15 residues.

The CDR3 loop is CASSPSVGPSTEAFF. The chain combines TRBV7-3 with TRBJ1-1. This CDR3 spans 15 amino acids. The germline CDR1 and CDR2 sequences are SGHTA and FQGTGA.

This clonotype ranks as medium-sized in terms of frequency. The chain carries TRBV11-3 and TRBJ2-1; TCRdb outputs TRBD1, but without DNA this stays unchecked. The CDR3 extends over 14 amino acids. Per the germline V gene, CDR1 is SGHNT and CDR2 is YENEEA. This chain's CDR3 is CASSLRGHGNEQFF.

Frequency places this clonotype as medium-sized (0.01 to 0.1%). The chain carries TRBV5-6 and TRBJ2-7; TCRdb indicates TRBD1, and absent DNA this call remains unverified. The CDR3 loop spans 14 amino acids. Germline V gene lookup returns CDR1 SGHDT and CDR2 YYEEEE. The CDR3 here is CASSSRGLHYEQYF.

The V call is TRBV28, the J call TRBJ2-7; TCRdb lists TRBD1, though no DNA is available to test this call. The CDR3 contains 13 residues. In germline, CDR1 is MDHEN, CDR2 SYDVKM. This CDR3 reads CASSWAGVGEQYF. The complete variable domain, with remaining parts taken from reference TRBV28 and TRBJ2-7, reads DVKVTQSSRYLVKRTGEKVFLECVQDMDHENMFWYRQDPGLGLRLIYFSYDVKMKEKGDIPEGYSVSREKKERFSLILESASTNQTSMYLCASSWAGVGEQYFGPGTRLTVT.

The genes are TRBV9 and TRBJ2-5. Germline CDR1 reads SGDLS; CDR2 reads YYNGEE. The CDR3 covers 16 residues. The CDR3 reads CASSVGIRLDQETQYF. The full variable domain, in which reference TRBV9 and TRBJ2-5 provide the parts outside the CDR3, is DSGVTQTPKHLITATGQRVTLRCSPRSGDLSVYWYQQSLDQGLQFLIQYYNGEERAKGNILERFSAQQFPDLHSELNLSSLELGDSALYFCASSVGIRLDQETQYFGPGTRLLVL.

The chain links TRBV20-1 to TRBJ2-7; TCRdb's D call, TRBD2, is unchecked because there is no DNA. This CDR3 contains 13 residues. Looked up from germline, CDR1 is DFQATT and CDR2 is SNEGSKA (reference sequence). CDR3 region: CSAHRGREWGQYF.

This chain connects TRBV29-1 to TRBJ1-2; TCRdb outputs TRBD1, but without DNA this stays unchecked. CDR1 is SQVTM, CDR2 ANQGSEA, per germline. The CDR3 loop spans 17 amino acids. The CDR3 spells CSVEGSERQGSNYGYTF.

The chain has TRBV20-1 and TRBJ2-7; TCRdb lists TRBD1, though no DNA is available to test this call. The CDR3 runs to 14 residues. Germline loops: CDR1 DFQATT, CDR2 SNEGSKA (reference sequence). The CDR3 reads CSARFRTGTYEQYF.

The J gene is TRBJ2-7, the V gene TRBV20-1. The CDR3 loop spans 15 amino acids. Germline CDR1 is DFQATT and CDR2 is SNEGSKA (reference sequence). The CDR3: CSARDQAESSYEQYF.

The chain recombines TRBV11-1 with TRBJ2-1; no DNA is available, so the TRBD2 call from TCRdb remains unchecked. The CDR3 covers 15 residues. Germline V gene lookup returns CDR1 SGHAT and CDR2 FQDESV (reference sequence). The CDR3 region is CASSTERGDYNEQFF.

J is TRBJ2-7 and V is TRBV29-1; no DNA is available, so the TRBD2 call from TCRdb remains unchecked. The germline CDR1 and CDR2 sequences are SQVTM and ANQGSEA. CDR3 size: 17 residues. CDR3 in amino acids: CSVSGSYEGLAGYEQYF.

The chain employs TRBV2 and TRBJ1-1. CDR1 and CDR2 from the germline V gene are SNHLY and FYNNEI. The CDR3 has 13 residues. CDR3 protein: CASGEGMNTEAFF.

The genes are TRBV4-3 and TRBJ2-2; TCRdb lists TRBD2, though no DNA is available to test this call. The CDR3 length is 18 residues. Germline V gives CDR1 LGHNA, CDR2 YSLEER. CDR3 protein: CASSAYTSGGAGTGELFF.

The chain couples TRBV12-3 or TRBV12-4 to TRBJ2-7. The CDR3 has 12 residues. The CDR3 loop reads CASRDQSYEQYF.

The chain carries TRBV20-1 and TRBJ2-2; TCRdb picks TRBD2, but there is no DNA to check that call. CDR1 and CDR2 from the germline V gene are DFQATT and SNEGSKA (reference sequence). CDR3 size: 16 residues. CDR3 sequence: CSARGLAGGDTGELFF.

CDR3 amino acids: CASGYGATEAFF. V and J are TRBV12-5 and TRBJ1-1. The CDR3 is made up of 12 amino acids. The V gene's germline CDR1 is LGHNT and CDR2 FRNRAP.

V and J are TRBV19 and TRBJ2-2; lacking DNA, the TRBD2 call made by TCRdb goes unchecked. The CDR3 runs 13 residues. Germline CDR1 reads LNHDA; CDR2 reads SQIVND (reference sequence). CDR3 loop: CASAIGSTGELFF.

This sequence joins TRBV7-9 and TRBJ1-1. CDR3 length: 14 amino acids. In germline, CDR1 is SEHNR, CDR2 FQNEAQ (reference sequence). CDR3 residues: CASSLNRLAWEAFF.

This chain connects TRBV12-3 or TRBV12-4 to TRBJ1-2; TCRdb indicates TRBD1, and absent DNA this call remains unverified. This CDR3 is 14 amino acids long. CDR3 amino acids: CASSLGQSLLGYTF.

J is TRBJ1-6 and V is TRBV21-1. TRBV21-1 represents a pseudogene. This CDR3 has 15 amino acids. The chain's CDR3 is CASSTSRSYNSPLHF.

Here the CDR3 reads CASSYGQGAFEKLFF. The rearrangement uses TRBV27 and TRBJ1-4; TCRdb's D call, TRBD1, is unchecked because there is no DNA. Looked up from germline, CDR1 is MNHEY and CDR2 is SMNVEV (reference sequence). The CDR3 contains 15 residues.

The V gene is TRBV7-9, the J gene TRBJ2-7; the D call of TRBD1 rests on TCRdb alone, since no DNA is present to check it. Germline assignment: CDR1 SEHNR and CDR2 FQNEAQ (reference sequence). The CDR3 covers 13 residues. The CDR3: CASSPQGFYEQYF. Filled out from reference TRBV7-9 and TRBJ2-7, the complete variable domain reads DTGVSQNPRHKITKRGQNVTFRCDPISEHNRLYWYRQTLGQGPEFLTYFQNEAQLEKSRLLSDRFSAERPKGSFSTLEIQRTEQGDSAMYLCASSPQGFYEQYFGPGTRLTVT.

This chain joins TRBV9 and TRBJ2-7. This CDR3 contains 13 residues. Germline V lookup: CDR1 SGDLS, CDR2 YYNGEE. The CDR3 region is CASSVAPDYEQYF.

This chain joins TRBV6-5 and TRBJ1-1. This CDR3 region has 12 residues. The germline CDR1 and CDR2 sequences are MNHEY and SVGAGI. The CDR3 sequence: CASSYPNTEAFF.

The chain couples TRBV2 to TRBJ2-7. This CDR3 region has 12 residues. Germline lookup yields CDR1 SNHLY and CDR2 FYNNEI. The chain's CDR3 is CASKVNTYEQYF.